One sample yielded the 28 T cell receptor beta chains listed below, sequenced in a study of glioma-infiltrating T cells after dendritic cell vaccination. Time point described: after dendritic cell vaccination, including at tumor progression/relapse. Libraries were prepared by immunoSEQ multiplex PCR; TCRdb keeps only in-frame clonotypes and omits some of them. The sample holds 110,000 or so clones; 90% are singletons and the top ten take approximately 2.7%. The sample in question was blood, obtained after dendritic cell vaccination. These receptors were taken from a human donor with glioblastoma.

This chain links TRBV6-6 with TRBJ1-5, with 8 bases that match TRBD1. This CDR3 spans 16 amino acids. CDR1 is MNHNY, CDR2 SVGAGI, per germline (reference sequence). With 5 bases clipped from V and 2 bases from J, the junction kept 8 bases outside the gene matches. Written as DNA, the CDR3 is TGTGCCAGCAGTCCACTAACAGGGGGAGGCAATCAGCCCCAGCATTTT. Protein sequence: CASSPLTGGGNQPQHF.

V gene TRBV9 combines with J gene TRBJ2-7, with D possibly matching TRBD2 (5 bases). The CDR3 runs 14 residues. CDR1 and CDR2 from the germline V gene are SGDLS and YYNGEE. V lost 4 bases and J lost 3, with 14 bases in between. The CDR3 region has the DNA TGTGCCAGCAGCCCTCGGGCGGGCCACTACGAGCAGTACTTC. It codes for CASSPRAGHYEQYF.

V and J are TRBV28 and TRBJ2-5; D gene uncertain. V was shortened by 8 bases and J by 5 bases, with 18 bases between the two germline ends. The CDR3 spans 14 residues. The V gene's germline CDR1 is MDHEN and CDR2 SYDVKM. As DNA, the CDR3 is TGTGCCAGCGTAAGGATGGGCCGGTCGGAGACCCAGTACTTC. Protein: CASVRMGRSETQYF. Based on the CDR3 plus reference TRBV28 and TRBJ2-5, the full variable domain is DVKVTQSSRYLVKRTGEKVFLECVQDMDHENMFWYRQDPGLGLRLIYFSYDVKMKEKGDIPEGYSVSREKKERFSLILESASTNQTSMYLCASVRMGRSETQYFGPGTRLLVL.

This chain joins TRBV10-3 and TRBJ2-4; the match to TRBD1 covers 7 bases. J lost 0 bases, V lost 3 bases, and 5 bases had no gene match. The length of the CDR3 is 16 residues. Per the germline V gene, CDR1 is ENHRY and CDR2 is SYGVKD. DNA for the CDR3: TGTGCCATCAGTGAAGGGGACAGCTTAGCCAAAAACATTCAGTACTTC. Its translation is CAISEGDSLAKNIQYF.

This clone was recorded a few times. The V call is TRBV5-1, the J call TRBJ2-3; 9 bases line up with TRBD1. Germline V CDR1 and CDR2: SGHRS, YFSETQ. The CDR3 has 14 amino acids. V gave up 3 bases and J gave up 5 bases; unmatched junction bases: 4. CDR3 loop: CASSYRTGEDTQYF. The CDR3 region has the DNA TGCGCCAGCAGCTATCGGACAGGGGAAGATACGCAGTATTTT.

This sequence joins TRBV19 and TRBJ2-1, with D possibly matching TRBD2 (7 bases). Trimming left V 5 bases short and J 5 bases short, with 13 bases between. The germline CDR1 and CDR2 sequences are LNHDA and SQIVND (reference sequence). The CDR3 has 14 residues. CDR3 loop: CASSEGGGHNEQFF. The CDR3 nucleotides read TGTGCCAGTAGTGAGGGCGGGGGCCACAATGAGCAGTTCTTC.

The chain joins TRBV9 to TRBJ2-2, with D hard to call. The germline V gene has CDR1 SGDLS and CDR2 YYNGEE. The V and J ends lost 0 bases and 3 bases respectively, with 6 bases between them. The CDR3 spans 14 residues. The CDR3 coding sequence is TGTGCCAGCAGCGTAGACACCTACACCGGGGAGCTGTTTTTT. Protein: CASSVDTYTGELFF.

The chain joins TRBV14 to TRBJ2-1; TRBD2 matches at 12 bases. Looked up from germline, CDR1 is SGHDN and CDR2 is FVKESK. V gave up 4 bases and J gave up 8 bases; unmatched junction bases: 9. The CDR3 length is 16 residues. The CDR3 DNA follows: TGTGCCAGCAGCCGCCTCGGACTAGCGGGAACCGATGAGCAGTTCTTC. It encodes CASSRLGLAGTDEQFF. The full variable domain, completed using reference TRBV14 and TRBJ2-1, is EAGVTQFPSHSVIEKGQTVTLRCDPISGHDNLYWYRRVMGKEIKFLLHFVKESKQDESGMPNNRFLAERTGGTYSTLKVQPAELEDSGVYFCASSRLGLAGTDEQFFGPGTRLTVL.

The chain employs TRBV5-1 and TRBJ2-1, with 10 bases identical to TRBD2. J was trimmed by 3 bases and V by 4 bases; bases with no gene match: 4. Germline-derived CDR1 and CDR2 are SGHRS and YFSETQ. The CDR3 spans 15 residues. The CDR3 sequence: CASSTLAGDYNEQFF. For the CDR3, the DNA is TGCGCCAGCAGCACCCTAGCGGGGGACTACAATGAGCAGTTCTTC.

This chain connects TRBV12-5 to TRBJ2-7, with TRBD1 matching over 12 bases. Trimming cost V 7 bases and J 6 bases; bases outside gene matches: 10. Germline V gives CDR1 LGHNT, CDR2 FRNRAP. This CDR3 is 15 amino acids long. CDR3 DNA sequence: TGTGCTAGTGCTCCCCCGGGACAGGGGGCGGGCGAGCAGTACTTC. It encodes CASAPPGQGAGEQYF.

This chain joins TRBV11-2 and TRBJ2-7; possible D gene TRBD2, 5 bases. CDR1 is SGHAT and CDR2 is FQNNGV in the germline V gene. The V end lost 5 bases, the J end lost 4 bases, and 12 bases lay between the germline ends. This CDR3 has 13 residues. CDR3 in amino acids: CASSRTRGYEQYF. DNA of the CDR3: TGTGCCAGCAGCCGGACTCGGGGTTACGAGCAGTACTTC.

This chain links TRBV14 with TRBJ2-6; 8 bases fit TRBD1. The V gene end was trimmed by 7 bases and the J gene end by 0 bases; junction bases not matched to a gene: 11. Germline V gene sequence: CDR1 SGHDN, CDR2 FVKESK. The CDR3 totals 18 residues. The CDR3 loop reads CASTRGYRGSSGANVLTF. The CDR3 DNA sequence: TGTGCCAGCACCCGAGGGTACAGGGGGAGCTCTGGGGCCAACGTCCTGACTTTC.

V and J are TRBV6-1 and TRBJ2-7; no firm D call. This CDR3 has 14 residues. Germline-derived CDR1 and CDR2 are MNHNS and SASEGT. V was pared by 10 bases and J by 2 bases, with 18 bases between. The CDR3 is CATHPQAATYEQYF. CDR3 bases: TGTGCCACCCACCCCCAGGCAGCTACCTACGAGCAGTACTTC.

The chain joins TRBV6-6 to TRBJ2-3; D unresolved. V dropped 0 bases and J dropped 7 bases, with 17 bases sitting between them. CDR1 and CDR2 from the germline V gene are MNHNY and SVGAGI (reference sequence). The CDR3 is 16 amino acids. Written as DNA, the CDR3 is TGTGCCAGCAGTTACTCGGCAGAACAACCCGTCTATACGCAGTATTTT. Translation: CASSYSAEQPVYTQYF.

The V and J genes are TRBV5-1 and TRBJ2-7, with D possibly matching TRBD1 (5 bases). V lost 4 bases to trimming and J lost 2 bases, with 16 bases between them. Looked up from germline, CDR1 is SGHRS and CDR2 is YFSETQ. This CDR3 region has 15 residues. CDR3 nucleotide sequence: TGCGCCAGCAGCCTTGCCCCTGACAGAGCCTACGAGCAGTACTTC. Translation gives CASSLAPDRAYEQYF.

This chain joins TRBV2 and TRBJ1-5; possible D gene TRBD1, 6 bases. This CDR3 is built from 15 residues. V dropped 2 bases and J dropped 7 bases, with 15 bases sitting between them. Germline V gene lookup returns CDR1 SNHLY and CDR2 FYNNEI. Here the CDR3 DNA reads TGTGCCAGCAGTGAACCCAAGGGGGTTCGACAGCCCCAGCATTTT. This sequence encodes CASSEPKGVRQPQHF.

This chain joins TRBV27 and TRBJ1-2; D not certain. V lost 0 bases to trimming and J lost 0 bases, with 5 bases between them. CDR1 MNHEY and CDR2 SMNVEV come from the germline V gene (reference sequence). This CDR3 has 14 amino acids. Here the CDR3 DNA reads TGTGCCAGCAGTTTATCGATAGCTAACTATGGCTACACCTTC. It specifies CASSLSIANYGYTF.

CDR3 bases: TGTGCCAGCAGCGTCACAGGGGGGCAGCAGTACTTC. This translates into CASSVTGGQQYF. V is TRBV9 and J is TRBJ2-7, with 8 bases that match TRBD1. V was pared by 2 bases and J by 8 bases, with 3 bases of the junction left unmatched. The CDR3 has 12 amino acids. Germline CDR1 is SGDLS and CDR2 is YYNGEE.

Here the CDR3 reads CASSLGTSGLSVDTQYF. CDR3 coding DNA: TGTGCCAGCAGCTTGGGGACTAGCGGCCTTTCGGTAGATACGCAGTATTTT. This chain joins TRBV11-3 and TRBJ2-3; 11 bases fit TRBD2. Germline CDR1 reads SGHNT; CDR2 reads YENEEA. V lost 3 bases, J lost 5 bases, and 10 bases stayed unmatched. This CDR3 comprises 17 residues.

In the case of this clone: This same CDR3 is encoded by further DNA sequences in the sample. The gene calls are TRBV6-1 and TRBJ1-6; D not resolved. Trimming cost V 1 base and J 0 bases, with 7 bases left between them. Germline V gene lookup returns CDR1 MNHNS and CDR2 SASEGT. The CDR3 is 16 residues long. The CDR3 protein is CASSEDESSYNSPLHF. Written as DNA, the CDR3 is TGTGCCAGCAGTGAAGATGAGAGCTCCTATAATTCACCCCTCCACTTT.

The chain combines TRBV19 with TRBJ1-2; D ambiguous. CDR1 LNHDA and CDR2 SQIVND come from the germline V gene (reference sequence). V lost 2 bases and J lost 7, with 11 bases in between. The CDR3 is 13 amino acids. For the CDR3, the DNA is TGTGCCAGTAGTATAACGCATACCGGTGGCTACACCTTC. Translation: CASSITHTGGYTF. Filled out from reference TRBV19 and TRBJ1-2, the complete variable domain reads DGGITQSPKYLFRKEGQNVTLSCEQNLNHDAMYWYRQDPGQGLRLIYYSQIVNDFQKGDIAEGYSVSREKKESFPLTVTSAQKNPTAFYLCASSITHTGGYTFGSGTRLTVV.

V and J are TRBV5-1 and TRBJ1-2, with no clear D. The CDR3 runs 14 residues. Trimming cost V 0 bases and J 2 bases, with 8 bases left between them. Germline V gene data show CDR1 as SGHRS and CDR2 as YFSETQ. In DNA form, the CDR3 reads TGCGCCAGCAGCTTGGCCCCGGGGAACTATGGCTACACCTTC. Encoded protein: CASSLAPGNYGYTF. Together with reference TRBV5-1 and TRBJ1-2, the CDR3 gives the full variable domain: KAGVTQTPRYLIKTRGQQVTLSCSPISGHRSVSWYQQTPGQGLQFLFEYFSETQRNKGNFPGRFSGRQFSNSRSEMNVSTLELGDSALYLCASSLAPGNYGYTFGSGTRLTVV.

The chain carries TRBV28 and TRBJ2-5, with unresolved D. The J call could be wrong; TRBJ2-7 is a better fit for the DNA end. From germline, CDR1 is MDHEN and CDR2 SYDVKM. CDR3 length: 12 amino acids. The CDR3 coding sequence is TGTGCCAGCAGTGTTATAAACTACGAGCAGTACTTC. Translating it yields CASSVINYEQYF.

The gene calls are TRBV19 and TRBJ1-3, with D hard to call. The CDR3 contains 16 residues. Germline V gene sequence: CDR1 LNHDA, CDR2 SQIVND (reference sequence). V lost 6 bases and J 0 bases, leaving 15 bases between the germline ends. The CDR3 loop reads CASRRRDESSGNTIYF. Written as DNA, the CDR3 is TGTGCCAGTAGAAGACGGGATGAGAGCTCTGGAAACACCATATATTTT.

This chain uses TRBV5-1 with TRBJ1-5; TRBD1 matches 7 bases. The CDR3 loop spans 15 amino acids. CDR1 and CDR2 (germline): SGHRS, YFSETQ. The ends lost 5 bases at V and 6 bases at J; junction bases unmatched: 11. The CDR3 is CASRLTGDVSQPQHF. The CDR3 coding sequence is TGCGCCAGCAGGTTAACAGGGGACGTTAGTCAGCCCCAGCATTTT.

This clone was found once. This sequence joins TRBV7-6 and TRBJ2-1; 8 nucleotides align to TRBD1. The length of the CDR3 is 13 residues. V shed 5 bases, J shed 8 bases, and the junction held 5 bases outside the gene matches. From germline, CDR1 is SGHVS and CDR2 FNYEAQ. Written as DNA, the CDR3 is TGTGCCAGCAGCACCGACAGGGGCTATGAGCAGTTCTTC. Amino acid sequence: CASSTDRGYEQFF.

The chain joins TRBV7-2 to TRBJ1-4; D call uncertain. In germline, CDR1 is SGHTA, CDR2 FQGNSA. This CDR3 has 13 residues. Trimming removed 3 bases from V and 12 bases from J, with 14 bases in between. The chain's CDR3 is CASSLDVRGELFF. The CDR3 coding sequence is TGTGCCAGCAGCTTGGATGTCCGCGGGGAACTGTTTTTT.

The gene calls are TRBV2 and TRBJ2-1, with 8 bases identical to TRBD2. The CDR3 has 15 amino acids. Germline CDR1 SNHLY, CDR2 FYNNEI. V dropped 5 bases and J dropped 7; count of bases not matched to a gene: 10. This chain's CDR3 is CASSLRGAIRNEQFF. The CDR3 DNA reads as TGTGCCAGCAGTTTGCGGGGGGCCATTAGGAATGAGCAGTTCTTC.